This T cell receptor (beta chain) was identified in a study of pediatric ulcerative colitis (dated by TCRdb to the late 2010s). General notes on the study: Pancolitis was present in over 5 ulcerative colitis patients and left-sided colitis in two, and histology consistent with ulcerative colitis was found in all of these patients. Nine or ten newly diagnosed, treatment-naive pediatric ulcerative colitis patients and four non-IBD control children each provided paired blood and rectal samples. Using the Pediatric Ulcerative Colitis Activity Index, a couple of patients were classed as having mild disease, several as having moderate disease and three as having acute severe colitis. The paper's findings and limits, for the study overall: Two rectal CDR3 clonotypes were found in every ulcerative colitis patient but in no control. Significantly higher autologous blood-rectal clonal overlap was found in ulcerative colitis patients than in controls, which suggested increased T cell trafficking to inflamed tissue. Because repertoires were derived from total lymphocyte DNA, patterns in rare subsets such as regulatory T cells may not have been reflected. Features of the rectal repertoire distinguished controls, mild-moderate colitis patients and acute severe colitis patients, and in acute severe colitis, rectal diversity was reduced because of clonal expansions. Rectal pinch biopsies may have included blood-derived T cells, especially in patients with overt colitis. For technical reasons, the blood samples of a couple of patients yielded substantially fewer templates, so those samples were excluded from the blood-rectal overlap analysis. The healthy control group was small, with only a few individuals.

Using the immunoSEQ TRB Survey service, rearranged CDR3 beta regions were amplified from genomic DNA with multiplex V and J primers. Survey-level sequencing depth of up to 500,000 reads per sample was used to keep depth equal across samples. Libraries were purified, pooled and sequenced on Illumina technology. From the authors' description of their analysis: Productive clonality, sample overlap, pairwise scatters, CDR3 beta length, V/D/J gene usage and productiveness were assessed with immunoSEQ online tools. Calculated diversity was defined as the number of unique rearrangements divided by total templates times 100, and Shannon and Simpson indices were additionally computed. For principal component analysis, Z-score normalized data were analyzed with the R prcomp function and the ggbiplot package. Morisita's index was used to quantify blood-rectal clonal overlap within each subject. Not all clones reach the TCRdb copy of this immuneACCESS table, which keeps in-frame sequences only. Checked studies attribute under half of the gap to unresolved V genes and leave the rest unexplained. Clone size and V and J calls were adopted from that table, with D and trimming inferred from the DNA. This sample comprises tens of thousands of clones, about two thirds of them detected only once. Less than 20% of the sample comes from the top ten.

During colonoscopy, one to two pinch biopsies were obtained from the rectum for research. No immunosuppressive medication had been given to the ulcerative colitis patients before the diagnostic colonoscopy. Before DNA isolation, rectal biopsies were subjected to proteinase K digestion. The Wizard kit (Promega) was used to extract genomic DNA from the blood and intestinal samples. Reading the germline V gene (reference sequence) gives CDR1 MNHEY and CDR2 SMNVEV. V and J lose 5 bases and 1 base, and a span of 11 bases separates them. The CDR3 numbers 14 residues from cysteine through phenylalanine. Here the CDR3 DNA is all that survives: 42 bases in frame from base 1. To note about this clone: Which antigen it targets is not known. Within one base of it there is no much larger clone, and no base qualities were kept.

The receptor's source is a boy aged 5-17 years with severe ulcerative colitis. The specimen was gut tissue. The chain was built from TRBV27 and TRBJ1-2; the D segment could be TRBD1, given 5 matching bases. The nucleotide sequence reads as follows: TGTGCCAGCAGTCCGTCAGGGCTTAACTATGGCTACACCTTC. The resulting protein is CASSPSGLNYGYTF.